The clone carrying this TCR beta chain was recorded many times. Its antigen is still unknown. The record originates from a study of T-cell memory formation after mild COVID-19. Study information: In these data, TCR clusters were largely donor specific.

The CDR3 runs 12 residues. Trimming removed 3 bases from V and 6 bases from J, with 9 bases in between. A single record per CDR3 protein comes from TCRdb applying MiXCR to the 5' RACE reads. The table has roughly 120,000 distinct CDR3 sequences, 22% seen once. General study points: Clonal second-wave expansions that peaked on day 37 had unconfirmed SARS-CoV-2 specificity. There were some responding clones in pre-infection memory, which suggested that cross-reactive memory had joined.

The TCR comes from a young man who had mild COVID-19 (a few samples of this study predate the infection). Cell type and time point are not known. Sequenced sample: PBMCs or a T cell subset sorted from them (not recorded which). The J gene is TRBJ2-7, the V gene TRBV12-3 or TRBV12-4; TRBD2 is a possible D gene (6 bases). CDR3 sequence reads: CASSFLSGEQYF. CDR3 coding DNA: TGTGCCAGCAGTTTCCTTAGCGGCGAGCAGTACTTC.